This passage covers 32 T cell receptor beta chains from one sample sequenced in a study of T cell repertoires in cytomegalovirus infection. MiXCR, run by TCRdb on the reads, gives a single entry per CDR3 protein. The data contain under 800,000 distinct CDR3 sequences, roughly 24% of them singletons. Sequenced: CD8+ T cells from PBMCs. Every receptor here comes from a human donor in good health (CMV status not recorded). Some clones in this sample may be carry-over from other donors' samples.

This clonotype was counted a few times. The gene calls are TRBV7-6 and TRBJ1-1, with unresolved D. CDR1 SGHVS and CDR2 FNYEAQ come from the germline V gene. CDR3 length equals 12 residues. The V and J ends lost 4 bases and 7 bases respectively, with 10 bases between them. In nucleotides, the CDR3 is TGTGCCAGCAGCTACCAAATCAATGAAGCTTTCTTT. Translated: CASSYQINEAFF.

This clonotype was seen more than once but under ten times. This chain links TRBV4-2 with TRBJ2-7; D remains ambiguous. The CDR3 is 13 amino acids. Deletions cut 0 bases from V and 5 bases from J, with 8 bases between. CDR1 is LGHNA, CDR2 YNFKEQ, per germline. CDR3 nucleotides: TGTGCCAGCAGCCAAGAGGTGGTAGACGAGCAGTACTTC. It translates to CASSQEVVDEQYF.

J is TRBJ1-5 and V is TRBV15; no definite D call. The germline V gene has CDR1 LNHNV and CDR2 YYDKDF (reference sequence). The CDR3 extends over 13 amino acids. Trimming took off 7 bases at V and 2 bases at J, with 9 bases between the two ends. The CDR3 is CATTSGGNQPQHF. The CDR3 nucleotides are TGTGCCACCACCTCGGGAGGCAATCAGCCCCAGCATTTT.

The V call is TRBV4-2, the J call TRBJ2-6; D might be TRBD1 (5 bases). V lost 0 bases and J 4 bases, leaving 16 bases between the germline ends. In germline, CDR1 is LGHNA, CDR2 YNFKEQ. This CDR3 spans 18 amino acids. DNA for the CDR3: TGTGCCAGCAGCCAAGAGAGCGCCAGGGCGGCCGGGGCCAACGTCCTGACTTTC. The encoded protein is CASSQESARAAGANVLTF.

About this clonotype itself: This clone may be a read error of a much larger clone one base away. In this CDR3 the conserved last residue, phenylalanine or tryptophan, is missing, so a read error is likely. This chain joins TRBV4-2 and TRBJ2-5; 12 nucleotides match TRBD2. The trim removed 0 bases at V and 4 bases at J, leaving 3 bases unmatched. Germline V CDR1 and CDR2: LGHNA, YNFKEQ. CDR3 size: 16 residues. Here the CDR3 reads CASSQEPSGGAETQYS. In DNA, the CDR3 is TGTGCCAGCAGCCAAGAGCCTAGCGGGGGGGCAGAGACCCAGTACTCC.

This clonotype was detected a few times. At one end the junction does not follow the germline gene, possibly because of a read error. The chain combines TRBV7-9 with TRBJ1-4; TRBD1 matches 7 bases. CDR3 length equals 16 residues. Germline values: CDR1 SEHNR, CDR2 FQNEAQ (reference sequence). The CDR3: CASSLDPGQLNEKLFF. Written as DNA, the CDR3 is TGTGCCAGCAGTTTAGATCCGGGACAGCTTAATGAAAAACTGTTTTTT.

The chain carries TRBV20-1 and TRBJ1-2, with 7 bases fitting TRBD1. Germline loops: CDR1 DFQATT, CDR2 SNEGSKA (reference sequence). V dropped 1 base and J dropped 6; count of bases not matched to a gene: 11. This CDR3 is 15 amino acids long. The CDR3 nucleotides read TGCAGTGCTAGAGGAAGTGGGCAGGGGGAAAATGGCTACACCTTC. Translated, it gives CSARGSGQGENGYTF.

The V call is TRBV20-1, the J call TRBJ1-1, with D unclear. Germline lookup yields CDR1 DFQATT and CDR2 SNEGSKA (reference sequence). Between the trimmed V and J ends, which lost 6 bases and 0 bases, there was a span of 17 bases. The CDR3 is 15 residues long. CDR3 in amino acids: CSAETGTEMNTEAFF. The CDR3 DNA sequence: TGCAGTGCGGAGACGGGAACAGAGATGAACACTGAAGCTTTCTTT.

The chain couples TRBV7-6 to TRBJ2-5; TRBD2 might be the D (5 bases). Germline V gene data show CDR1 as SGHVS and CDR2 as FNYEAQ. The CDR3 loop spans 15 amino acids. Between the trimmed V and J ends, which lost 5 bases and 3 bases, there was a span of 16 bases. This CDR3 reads CASSPEGYPKETQYF. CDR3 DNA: TGTGCCAGCAGCCCAGAGGGATACCCCAAAGAGACCCAGTACTTC.

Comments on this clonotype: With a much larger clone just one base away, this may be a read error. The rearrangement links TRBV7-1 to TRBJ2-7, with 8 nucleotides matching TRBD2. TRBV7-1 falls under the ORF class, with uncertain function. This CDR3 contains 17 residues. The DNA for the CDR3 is TGTGCCAGCAGCCCACATCCAACTAGCGGTGACTCCTACGAGCGGTACTTC. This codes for CASSPHPTSGDSYERYF.

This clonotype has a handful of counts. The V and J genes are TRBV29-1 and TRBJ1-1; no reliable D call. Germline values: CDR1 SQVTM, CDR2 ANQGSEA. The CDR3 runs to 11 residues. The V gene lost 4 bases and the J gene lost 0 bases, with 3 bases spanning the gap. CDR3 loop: CSVGVNTEAFF. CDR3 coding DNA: TGCAGCGTTGGGGTGAACACTGAAGCTTTCTTT. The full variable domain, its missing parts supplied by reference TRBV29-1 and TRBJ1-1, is SAVISQKPSRDICQRGTSLTIQCQVDSQVTMMFWYRQQPGQSLTLIATANQGSEATYESGFVIDKFPISRPNLTFSTLTVSNMSPEDSSIYLCSVGVNTEAFFGQGTRLTVV.

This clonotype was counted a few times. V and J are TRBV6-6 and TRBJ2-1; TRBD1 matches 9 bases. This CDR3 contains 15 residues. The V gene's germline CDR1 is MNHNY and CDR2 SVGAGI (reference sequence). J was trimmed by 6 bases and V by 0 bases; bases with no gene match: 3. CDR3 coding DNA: TGTGCCAGCAGTTACTCGGGGGACAGGGCCAATGAGCAGTTCTTC. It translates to CASSYSGDRANEQFF.

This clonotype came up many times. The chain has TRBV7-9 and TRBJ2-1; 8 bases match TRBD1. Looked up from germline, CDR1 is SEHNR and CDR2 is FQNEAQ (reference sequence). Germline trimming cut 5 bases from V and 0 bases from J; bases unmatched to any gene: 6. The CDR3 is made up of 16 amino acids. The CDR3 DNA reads TGTGCCAGCAGCAGGACAGGGTTCGGCTCCTACAATGAGCAGTTCTTC. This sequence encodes CASSRTGFGSYNEQFF.

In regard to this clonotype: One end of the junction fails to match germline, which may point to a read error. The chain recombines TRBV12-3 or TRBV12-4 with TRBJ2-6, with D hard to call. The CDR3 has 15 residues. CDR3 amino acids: CASIPQAPEANVLTF. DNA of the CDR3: TGTGCTAGCATCCCCCAGGCTCCTGAGGCCAACGTCCTGACTTTC.

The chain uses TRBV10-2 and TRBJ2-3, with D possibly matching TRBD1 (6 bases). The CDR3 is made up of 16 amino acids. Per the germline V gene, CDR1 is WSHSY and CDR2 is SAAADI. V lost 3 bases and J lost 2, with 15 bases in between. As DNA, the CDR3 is TGCGCCAGCAGTGATAGGGGGACGCCCCCCACAGATACGCAGTATTTT. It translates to CASSDRGTPPTDTQYF.

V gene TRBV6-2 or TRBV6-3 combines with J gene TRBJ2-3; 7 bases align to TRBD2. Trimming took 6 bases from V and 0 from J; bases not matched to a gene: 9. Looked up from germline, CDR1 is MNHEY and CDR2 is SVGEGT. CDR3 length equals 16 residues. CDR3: CASRSSAGDSTDTQYF. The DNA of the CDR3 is TGTGCCAGCAGATCCTCGGCGGGGGATAGCACAGATACGCAGTATTTT.

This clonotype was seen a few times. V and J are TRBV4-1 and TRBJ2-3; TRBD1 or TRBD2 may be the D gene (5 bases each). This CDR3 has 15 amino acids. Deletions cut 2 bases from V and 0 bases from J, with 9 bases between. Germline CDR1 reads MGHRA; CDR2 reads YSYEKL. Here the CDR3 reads CASSQRDGSTDTQYF. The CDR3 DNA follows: TGCGCCAGCAGCCAACGGGACGGAAGCACAGATACGCAGTATTTT.

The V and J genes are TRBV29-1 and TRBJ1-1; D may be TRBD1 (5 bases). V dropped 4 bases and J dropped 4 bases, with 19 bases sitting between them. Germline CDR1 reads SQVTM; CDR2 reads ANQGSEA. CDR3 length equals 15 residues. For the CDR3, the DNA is TGCAGCGTTGCCCTGGGACCGCATAGGGGCACTGAAGCTTTCTTT. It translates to CSVALGPHRGTEAFF.

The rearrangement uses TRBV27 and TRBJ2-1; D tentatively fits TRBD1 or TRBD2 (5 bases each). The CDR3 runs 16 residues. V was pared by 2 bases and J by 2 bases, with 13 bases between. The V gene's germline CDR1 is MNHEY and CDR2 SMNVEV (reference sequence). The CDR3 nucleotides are TGTGCCAGCAGTTTAGCCCTCGGGACGGCCTACAATGAGCAGTTCTTC. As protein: CASSLALGTAYNEQFF.

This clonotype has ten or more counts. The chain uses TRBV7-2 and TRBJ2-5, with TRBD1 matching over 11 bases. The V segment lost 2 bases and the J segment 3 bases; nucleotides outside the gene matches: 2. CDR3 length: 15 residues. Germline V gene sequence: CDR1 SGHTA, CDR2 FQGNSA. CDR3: CASSLRDRGEETQYF. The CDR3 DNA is TGTGCCAGCAGCTTACGGGACAGGGGGGAAGAGACCCAGTACTTC.

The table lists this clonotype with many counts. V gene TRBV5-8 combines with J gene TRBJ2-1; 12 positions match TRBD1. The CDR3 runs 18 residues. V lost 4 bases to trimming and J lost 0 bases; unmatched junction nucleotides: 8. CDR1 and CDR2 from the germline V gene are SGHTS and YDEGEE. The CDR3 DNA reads TGTGCCAGCAGCCGGGACAGGGGGCAAATTAGCTCCTACAATGAGCAGTTCTTC. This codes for CASSRDRGQISSYNEQFF.

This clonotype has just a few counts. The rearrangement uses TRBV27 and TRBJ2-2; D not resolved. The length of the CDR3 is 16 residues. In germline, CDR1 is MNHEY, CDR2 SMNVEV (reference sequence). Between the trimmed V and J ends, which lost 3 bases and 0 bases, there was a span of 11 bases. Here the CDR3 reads CASSFPGAPNTGELFF. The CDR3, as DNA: TGTGCCAGCAGTTTCCCAGGAGCCCCGAACACCGGGGAGCTGTTTTTT.

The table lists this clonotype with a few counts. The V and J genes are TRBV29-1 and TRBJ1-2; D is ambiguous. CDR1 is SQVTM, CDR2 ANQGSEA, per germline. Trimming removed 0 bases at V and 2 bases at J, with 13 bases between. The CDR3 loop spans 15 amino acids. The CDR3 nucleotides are TGCAGCGTTGAAGATCGCGAAGGGCCCAACTATGGCTACACCTTC. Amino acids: CSVEDREGPNYGYTF.

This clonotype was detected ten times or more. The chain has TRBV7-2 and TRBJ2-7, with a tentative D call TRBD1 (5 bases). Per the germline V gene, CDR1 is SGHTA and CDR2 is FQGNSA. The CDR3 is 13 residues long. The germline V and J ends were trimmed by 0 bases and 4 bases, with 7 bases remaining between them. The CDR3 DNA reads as TGTGCCAGCAGCTTAGCCAGGGTATACGAGCAGTACGTC. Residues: CASSLARVYEQYV.

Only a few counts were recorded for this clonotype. CDR3 amino acids: CASSLPGGDEAFF. Written as DNA, the CDR3 is TGTGCCAGCAGCCTACCAGGGGGCGATGAAGCTTTCTTT. The V gene is TRBV7-6, the J gene TRBJ1-1; 8 nucleotides align to TRBD1. The CDR3 totals 13 residues. J lost 7 bases, V lost 5 bases, and 6 bases had no gene match. In germline, CDR1 is SGHVS, CDR2 FNYEAQ.

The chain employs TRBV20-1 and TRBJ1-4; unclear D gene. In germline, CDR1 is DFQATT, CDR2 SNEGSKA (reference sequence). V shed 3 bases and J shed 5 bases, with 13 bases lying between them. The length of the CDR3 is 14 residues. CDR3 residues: CSASIKNPNEKLFF. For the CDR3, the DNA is TGCAGTGCTAGCATAAAGAATCCGAATGAAAAACTGTTTTTT.

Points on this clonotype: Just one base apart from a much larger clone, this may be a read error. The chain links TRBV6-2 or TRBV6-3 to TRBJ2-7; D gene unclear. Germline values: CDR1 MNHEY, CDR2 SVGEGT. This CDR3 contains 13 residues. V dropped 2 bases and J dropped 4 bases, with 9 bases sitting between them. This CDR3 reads CASSYRGKYEQYV. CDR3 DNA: TGTGCCAGCAGTTACCGCGGTAAATACGAGCAGTACGTC.

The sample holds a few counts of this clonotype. The CDR3 region is CASSLLLAGGQETQYF. CDR3 coding DNA: TGTGCCAGCAGTTTGTTGCTAGCGGGGGGTCAAGAGACCCAGTACTTC. The chain employs TRBV28 and TRBJ2-5, with 11 bases fitting TRBD2. From germline, CDR1 is MDHEN and CDR2 SYDVKM. CDR3 length equals 16 residues. V was pared by 3 bases and J by 2 bases, with 5 bases of the junction left unmatched.

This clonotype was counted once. The CDR3 DNA sequence: TGCAGTGCTAGAGATTCAGCGGGGGTATACAATGAGCAGTTCTTC. This translates into CSARDSAGVYNEQFF. The V and J genes are TRBV20-1 and TRBJ2-1, with 8 bases that match TRBD2. With 0 bases clipped from V and 4 bases from J, the junction kept 5 bases outside the gene matches. Per the germline V gene, CDR1 is DFQATT and CDR2 is SNEGSKA (reference sequence). This CDR3 is 15 amino acids long.

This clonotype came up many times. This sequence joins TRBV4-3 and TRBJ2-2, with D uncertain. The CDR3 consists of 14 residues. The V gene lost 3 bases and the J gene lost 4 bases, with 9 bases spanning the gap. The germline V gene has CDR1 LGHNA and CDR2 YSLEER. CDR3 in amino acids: CASSHPTGTGELFF. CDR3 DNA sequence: TGCGCCAGCAGCCATCCCACCGGCACCGGGGAGCTGTTTTTT.

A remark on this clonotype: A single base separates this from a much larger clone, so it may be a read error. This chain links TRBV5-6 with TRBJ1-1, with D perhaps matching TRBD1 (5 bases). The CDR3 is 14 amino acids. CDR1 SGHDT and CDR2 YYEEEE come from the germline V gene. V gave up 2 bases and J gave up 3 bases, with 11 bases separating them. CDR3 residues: CASSFGQGDTEAFF. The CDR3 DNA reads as TGTGCCAGCAGCTTTGGGCAGGGCGACACTGAAGCTTTCTTT.

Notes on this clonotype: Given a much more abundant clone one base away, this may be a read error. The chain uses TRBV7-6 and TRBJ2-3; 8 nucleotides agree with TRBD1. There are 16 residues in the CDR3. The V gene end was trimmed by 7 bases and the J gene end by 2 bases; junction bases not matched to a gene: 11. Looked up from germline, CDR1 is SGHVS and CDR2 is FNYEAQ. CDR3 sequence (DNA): TGTGCCAGCAACTCAAGACAGGGGAGGAACACAGATACGCAGTATTTT. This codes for CASNSRQGRNTDTQYF. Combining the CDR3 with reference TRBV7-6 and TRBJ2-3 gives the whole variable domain GAGVSQSPRYKVTKRGQDVALRCDPISGHVSLYWYRQALGQGPEFLTYFNYEAQQDKSGLPNDRFSAERPEGSISTLTIQRTEQRDSAMYRCASNSRQGRNTDTQYFGPGTRLTVL.